Below are 10 T cell receptor beta chains sequenced from a single sample in a study of CD8 T cells in Susac syndrome. RNA in amounts of roughly 0.5 to 1 ug was reverse transcribed with random hexamers. In TCRdb, the immunoSEQ multiplex PCR reads were re-called with MiXCR into one record per CDR3 protein. The sample lists 150,000 or so distinct CDR3 sequences, roughly 94% occurring once. Material: CD8+ T cells from PBMCs. The receptors stem from a human donor with multiple sclerosis.

The chain employs TRBV6-6 and TRBJ2-1, with a tentative D call TRBD2 (6 bases). CDR1 and CDR2 from the germline V gene are MNHNY and SVGAGI (reference sequence). There are 14 residues in the CDR3. The V end was cut by 6 bases, the J end by 10 bases, with 19 bases between. As DNA, the CDR3 is TGTGCCAGCAGCATGCGACCTACGGGGGAAGAGCAGTTCTTC. It is translated as CASSMRPTGEEQFF.

This chain connects TRBV4-1 to TRBJ1-5; a weak D match, TRBD1 (5 bases). V gave up 0 bases and J gave up 5 bases, with 11 bases separating them. CDR1 and CDR2 from the germline V gene are MGHRA and YSYEKL. The CDR3 covers 15 residues. CDR3 residues: CASSQDVQGHQPQHF. CDR3 in DNA: TGCGCCAGCAGCCAAGATGTTCAGGGCCATCAGCCCCAGCATTTT.

The chain joins TRBV29-1 to TRBJ2-1; D is undetermined. V was shortened by 7 bases and J by 0 bases, with 10 bases between the two germline ends. Germline V gives CDR1 SQVTM, CDR2 ANQGSEA. This CDR3 is 13 amino acids long. The CDR3 nucleotides are TGCAGCGCTGCTCCGAGCTCCTACAATGAGCAGTTCTTC. Protein: CSAAPSSYNEQFF.

This clonotype was counted a single time. CDR3 loop: CSAHSSGGTQETQYF. The CDR3 nucleotides read TGCAGTGCCCATTCTAGCGGGGGCACACAAGAGACCCAGTACTTC. The genes are TRBV20-1 and TRBJ2-5, with TRBD2 identical over 10 bases. The V and J ends lost 6 bases and 2 bases, in that order; junction bases with no gene match: 9. The CDR3 has 15 residues. Germline CDR1 is DFQATT and CDR2 is SNEGSKA (reference sequence).

Comments on this clonotype: The CDR3 does not end in the conserved phenylalanine or tryptophan, so this is likely a read error. CDR3: CATWGGIEQFL. CDR3 bases: TGTGCCACCTGGGGGGGAATTGAGCAGTTCCTC. The chain is built from TRBV2 and TRBJ2-1; the match to TRBD2 covers 7 bases. Germline trimming cut 10 bases from V and 9 bases from J; bases unmatched to any gene: 6. CDR1 and CDR2 (germline): SNHLY, FYNNEI. This CDR3 region has 11 residues.

The rearrangement uses TRBV5-1 and TRBJ2-7, with 10 bases identical to TRBD2. The trim removed 1 base at V and 5 bases at J, leaving 3 bases unmatched. The germline gives CDR1 SGHRS, CDR2 YFSETQ. This CDR3 contains 14 residues. The CDR3 region is CASSLRLAGHEQYF. The CDR3 bases are TGCGCCAGCAGCTTGCGACTAGCGGGTCACGAGCAGTACTTC.

The chain has TRBV6-1 and TRBJ2-7, with D perhaps TRBD1 (5 bases). The V end lost 0 bases, the J end lost 2 bases, and 11 bases lay between the germline ends. CDR3 size: 15 residues. Germline lookup yields CDR1 MNHNS and CDR2 SASEGT. The CDR3 nucleotides are TGTGCCAGCAGTGAAGCTTGGGGCAGACCCTACGAGCAGTACTTC. Translation: CASSEAWGRPYEQYF.

V gene TRBV15 combines with J gene TRBJ2-5, with D tentatively TRBD2 (5 bases). CDR3 size: 14 residues. Trimming pared 5 bases from V and 5 bases from J, leaving 15 bases between. CDR1 is LNHNV, CDR2 YYDKDF, per germline (reference sequence). CDR3 coding DNA: TGTGCCACCAGCGAGTACATGGGGAGTGAGACCCAGTACTTC. Translated, it gives CATSEYMGSETQYF.

The gene calls are TRBV9 and TRBJ2-3; D is uncertain. Germline loops: CDR1 SGDLS, CDR2 YYNGEE. This CDR3 is 12 amino acids long. V was cut by 4 bases and J by 6 bases, with 9 bases left in between. CDR3 nucleotide sequence: TGTGCCAGCAGCACAATGCTGGATACGCAGTATTTT. Translated, it gives CASSTMLDTQYF.

The rearrangement links TRBV7-2 to TRBJ2-3; TRBD2 matches at 7 bases. Germline trimming cut 4 bases from V and 6 bases from J; bases unmatched to any gene: 10. Per the germline V gene, CDR1 is SGHTA and CDR2 is FQGNSA. This CDR3 region has 15 residues. CDR3 region: CASSSSGEPGDTQYF. The CDR3 DNA reads TGTGCCAGCAGCTCAAGCGGGGAGCCCGGGGATACGCAGTATTTT.